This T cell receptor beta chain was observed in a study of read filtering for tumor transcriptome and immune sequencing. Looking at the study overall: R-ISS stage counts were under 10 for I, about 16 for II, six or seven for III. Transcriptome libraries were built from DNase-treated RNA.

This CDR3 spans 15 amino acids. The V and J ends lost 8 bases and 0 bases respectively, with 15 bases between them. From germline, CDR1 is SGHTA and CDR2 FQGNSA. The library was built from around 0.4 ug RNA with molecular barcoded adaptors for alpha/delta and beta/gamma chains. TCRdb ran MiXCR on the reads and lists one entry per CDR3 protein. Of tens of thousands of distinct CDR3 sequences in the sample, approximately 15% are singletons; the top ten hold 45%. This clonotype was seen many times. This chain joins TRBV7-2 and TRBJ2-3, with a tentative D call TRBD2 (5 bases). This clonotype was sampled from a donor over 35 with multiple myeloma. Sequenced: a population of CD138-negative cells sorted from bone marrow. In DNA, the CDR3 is TGTGCCAGCGGAGGTGGCAGCCTTAGCACAGATACGCAGTATTTT. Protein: CASGGGSLSTDTQYF. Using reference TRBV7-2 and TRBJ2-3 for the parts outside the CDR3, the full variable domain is GAGVSQSPSNKVTEKGKDVELRCDPISGHTALYWYRQSLGQGLEFLIYFQGNSAPDKSGLPSDRFSAERTGGSVSTLTIQRTQQEDSAVYLCASGGGSLSTDTQYFGPGTRLTVL.